The rows below give T cell receptor beta chains drawn from one sample of a study of CD8 T cells in ankylosing spondylitis. TCRdb re-called the 5' RACE reads through MiXCR, storing one row per CDR3 protein. The table has under 850,000 distinct CDR3 sequences, around 20% seen once; the top ten hold under 20%. Sequencing input: blood, either unsorted or a sorted T cell fraction (not recorded which). These receptors all come from a male donor with ankylosing spondylitis. Both conserved end residues are part of each CDR3. A D gene is named only where the DNA matches it firmly. Clone size is stated in some rows and not others, as once, few, many or a class when expanded.

>14|once|TRBV2|TRBD1|TRBJ1-5
CASSEQGAEQPQHF
TGTGCCAGCAGTGAACAGGGGGCGGAACAGCCCCAGCATTTT
>14|.|TRBV20-1|.|TRBJ1-3
CSARVSSSGNTIYF
TGCAGTGCTAGAGTTAGCAGTTCTGGAAACACCATATATTTT
>12|.|TRBV7-2|.|TRBJ2-3
CASSSARDTQYF
TGTGCCAGCAGCTCTGCACGAGATACGCAGTATTTT
>14|.|TRBV18|.|TRBJ1-1
CASSPSARNTEAFF
TGTGCCAGCTCACCGTCAGCCCGTAACACTGAAGCTTTCTTT
>18|.|TRBV12-3/TRBV12-4|TRBD2|TRBJ2-1
CASRPGTSGGSSYNEQFF
TGTGCCAGCAGACCCGGGACTAGCGGGGGAAGCTCCTACAATGAGCAGTTCTTC
>14|many|TRBV29-1|.|TRBJ1-1
CSVEGTPRNTEAFF
TGCAGCGTTGAAGGGACCCCGAGGAACACTGAAGCTTTCTTT
>14|few|TRBV12-3/TRBV12-4|.|TRBJ2-7
CASSLSQSSYEQYF
TGTGCCAGCAGTTTGTCACAGTCCTCCTACGAGCAGTACTTC
>13|few|TRBV3-1|TRBD1|TRBJ1-1
CASSRETGTEAFF
TGTGCCAGCAGCCGAGAGACAGGGACTGAAGCTTTCTTT
>14|.|TRBV12-3/TRBV12-4|TRBD2|TRBJ2-5
CASSNSGGKETQYF
TGTGCCAGCAGCAACAGCGGGGGGAAAGAGACCCAGTACTTC
>15|.|TRBV7-2|.|TRBJ1-1
CASSRTTTLNTEAFF
TGTGCCAGCAGCCGGACAACTACCCTGAACACTGAAGCTTTCTTT
>14|many|TRBV12-3/TRBV12-4|TRBD2|TRBJ2-1
CASRSGSSYNEQFF
TGTGCCAGCAGAAGCGGGAGCTCCTACAATGAGCAGTTCTTC
>13|.|TRBV29-1|.|TRBJ2-6
CSVVLSRANVLTF
TGCAGCGTTGTGCTGAGTAGGGCCAACGTCCTGACTTTC
>18|.|TRBV6-2/TRBV6-3|TRBD1|TRBJ2-4
CASSYPYRDSKAKNIQYF
TGTGCCAGCAGTTACCCCTACCGGGACAGCAAAGCCAAAAACATTCAGTACTTC
>15|few|TRBV5-1|TRBD2|TRBJ2-1
CASSPTSGRFNEQFF
TGCGCCAGCAGCCCAACTAGCGGGAGATTTAATGAGCAGTTCTTC
>14|.|TRBV5-1|.|TRBJ2-2
CASRLKVGLGELFF
TGCGCCAGCAGGCTCAAGGTGGGACTCGGGGAGCTGTTTTTT
>15|few|TRBV5-1|.|TRBJ2-2
CASSPLASWTGELFF
TGCGCCAGCAGCCCGCTGGCCTCGTGGACCGGGGAGCTGTTTTTT
>15|.|TRBV2|.|TRBJ1-5
CASNGGAQGNQPQHF
TGTGCCAGCAATGGAGGGGCCCAGGGGAATCAGCCCCAGCATTTT
>13|.|TRBV20-1|.|TRBJ2-5
CSAASGTQETQYF
TGCAGTGCAGCGTCGGGGACCCAAGAGACCCAGTACTTC
>16|.|TRBV4-2|TRBD2|TRBJ2-1
CASSQSQAGAGNEQFF
TGTGCCAGCAGCCAAAGCCAAGCGGGAGCGGGTAATGAGCAGTTCTTC
>16|.|TRBV9|.|TRBJ2-5
CASSVSPQGAKETQYF
TGTGCCAGCAGCGTAAGCCCCCAAGGAGCGAAAGAGACCCAGTACTTC
>13|.|TRBV29-1|.|TRBJ2-7
CSVSKGAAYEQYF
TGCAGCGTTTCGAAAGGGGCAGCCTACGAGCAGTACTTC
>15|few|TRBV20-1|TRBD1|TRBJ1-5
CSARGGQETNQPQHF
TGCAGTGCTAGGGGGGGACAGGAGACCAATCAGCCCCAGCATTTT
>16|.|TRBV7-9|TRBD1|TRBJ2-1
CASSSATGLFYNEQFF
TGTGCCAGCAGCTCCGCGACAGGGCTTTTTTACAATGAGCAGTTCTTC
>14|.|TRBV24-1|.|TRBJ1-2
CATSDFAGGYGYTF
TGTGCCACCAGTGATTTTGCAGGAGGATATGGCTACACCTTC
>16|.|TRBV2|TRBD1|TRBJ2-1
CASSTYRDSSYNEQFF
TGTGCCAGCAGTACCTATCGGGACAGCTCCTACAATGAGCAGTTCTTC
>16|.|TRBV12-3/TRBV12-4|TRBD1|TRBJ1-4
CASKDRGLATNEKLFF
TGTGCCAGCAAGGACAGGGGACTAGCAACTAATGAAAAACTGTTTTTT
>14|.|TRBV25-1|TRBD1|TRBJ1-1
CASRAQGANTEAFF
TGTGCCAGCAGGGCCCAGGGGGCGAACACTGAAGCTTTCTTT
>15|few|TRBV12-3/TRBV12-4|.|TRBJ2-2
CASSLVWENTGELFF
TGTGCCAGCAGTTTAGTTTGGGAAAACACCGGGGAGCTGTTTTTT